A selection of T cell receptor beta chains follows, all from one sample in a study of cytomegalovirus exposure and HLA in healthy donors. TCRdb's copy holds only in-frame clones and misses some; the assay was immunoSEQ multiplex PCR. The table lists under 150,000 clones. The specimen sequenced was PBMCs. These TCRs come from a woman in her sixties or seventies in good health and CMV-seronegative. The CDR3 runs from the conserved cysteine through the conserved F or W. D genes are given only for firm matches.

TRBD1,TRBV30,TRBJ1-5,TGTGCCTGGAGCCGCAACAGGGGTAGGGATCAGCCCCAGCATTTT,CAWSRNRGRDQPQHF
.,TRBV5-1,TRBJ1-5,TGCGCCAGCAGCTCGGGGGGAGATAGCAATCAGCCCCAGCATTTT,CASSSGGDSNQPQHF
.,TRBV5-4,TRBJ2-2,TGTGCCAGCAGCCCTGGAGGGGGCACGAACACCGGGGAGCTGTTTTTT,CASSPGGGTNTGELFF
TRBD2,TRBV28,TRBJ2-1,TGTGCCAGCAGTTTATCGGGGGGGCTGGTGAATGAGCAGTTCTTC,CASSLSGGLVNEQFF
.,TRBV2,TRBJ1-3,TGTGCCAGCAGTGGGGGCCCGGGAAACACCATATATTTT,CASSGGPGNTIYF
.,TRBV5-1,TRBJ1-3,TGCGCCAGCAGCCCCCAGGGGAATCCTGGAAACACCATATATTTT,CASSPQGNPGNTIYF
TRBD2,TRBV15,TRBJ2-3,TGTGCCACCAGCAGTCTCCTAGCGGGAGGCCAAGATACGCAGTATTTT,CATSSLLAGGQDTQYF
TRBD1,TRBV30,TRBJ1-2,TGTGCCTGGAGGAGGGACAGGGGGCGCATCTTTCCTGGCTACACCTTC,CAWRRDRGRIFPGYTF
.,TRBV9,TRBJ1-1,TGTGCCAGCAGCGTAGGGGCAGGGAGGGGAAACACTGAAGCTTTCTTT,CASSVGAGRGNTEAFF
TRBD1,TRBV5-1,TRBJ1-1,TGCGCCAGCAGCTCCGGACAGGGGGCTGTCACTGAAGCTTTCTTT,CASSSGQGAVTEAFF
TRBD1,TRBV5-6,TRBJ2-2,TGTGCCAGCAGCCTAGACAGGGGTTTTTCAACCGGGGAGCTGTTTTTT,CASSLDRGFSTGELFF
.,TRBV6-5,TRBJ1-2,TGTGCCAGCAGTTATCAACAGGATGCTAACTATGGCTACACCTTC,CASSYQQDANYGYTF
TRBD1,TRBV4-1,TRBJ1-6,TGCGCCAGCAGCCCGATCGACAGGGATTTTAATTCACCCCTCCACTTT,CASSPIDRDFNSPLHF
TRBD2,TRBV28,TRBJ2-7,TGTGCCAGCAGTTCTCGCCGGGGGGGAGGAATGGCCTACGAGCAGTACTTC,CASSSRRGGGMAYEQYF
.,TRBV7-2,TRBJ1-2,TGTGCCAGCAGCTCTAGGAACACCCTCTATGGCTACACCTTC,CASSSRNTLYGYTF
.,TRBV6-5,TRBJ1-1,TGTGCCAGCAGTTACAGTGGCCAGGGGAACACTGAAGCTTTCTTT,CASSYSGQGNTEAFF
.,TRBV2,TRBJ1-6,TGTGCCAGCAGTGAGCAGGGGCTGGTCGAACCCCTCCACTTT,CASSEQGLVEPLHF
.,TRBV5-5,TRBJ2-7,TGTGCCAGCAGCTTGGCCCCAGGGGCTGTGTCCTACGAGCAGTACTTC,CASSLAPGAVSYEQYF
TRBD2,TRBV4-1,TRBJ2-1,TGCGCCAGCAGCAAGGTGGGACTAGCTGGTGAGCAGTTCTTC,CASSKVGLAGEQFF
TRBD1,TRBV19,TRBJ2-7,TGTGCCAGTAGTATCCGGACAGGTTATGTCGAGCAGTACTTC,CASSIRTGYVEQYF
.,TRBV6-5,TRBJ2-7,TGTGCCAGCAGTTACTCGATTTCGGGTGGGTACGAGCAGTACTTC,CASSYSISGGYEQYF
.,TRBV28,TRBJ1-1,TGTGCCAGCAGTCGTACACCGAACACTGAAGCTTTCTTT,CASSRTPNTEAFF
TRBD1,TRBV18,TRBJ2-5,TGTGCCAGCTCACCGATTAACAGGGGTGGGGAGACCCAGTACTTC,CASSPINRGGETQYF
.,TRBV10-3,TRBJ2-4,TGTGCCATCAGCGACTCCCAGGGGGACTTAAACATTCAGTACTTC,CAISDSQGDLNIQYF
.,TRBV6-4,TRBJ2-7,TGTGCCAGCACCCATTCCTCCTACGAGCAGTACTTC,CASTHSSYEQYF
.,TRBV5-1,TRBJ2-5,TGCGCCAGCAGGCAGGAAATAAGAGAGACCCAGTACTTC,CASRQEIRETQYF
.,TRBV6-5,TRBJ1-2,TGTGCCAGCAGTTACTCTACAGGATATGGCTACACCTTC,CASSYSTGYGYTF
TRBD1,TRBV5-1,TRBJ1-2,TGCGTCAGCAGCTTGGGGGGACAGGCTAACTATGGCTACACCTTC,CVSSLGGQANYGYTF
TRBD1,TRBV30,TRBJ1-4,TGTGCCTATCGCCGCCAGGGGGATGAAAAACTGTTTTTT,CAYRRQGDEKLFF
.,TRBV5-1,TRBJ1-2,TGCGCCAGCAGCCCAGGGGTTGAAGATGGCTACACCTTC,CASSPGVEDGYTF
TRBD2,TRBV28,TRBJ2-7,TGTGCCAGCACCACAATCCGTAGCGGGAGTAGGTACGAGCAGTACTTC,CASTTIRSGSRYEQYF
TRBD1,TRBV4-1,TRBJ1-5,TGCGCCAGCAAGATAAGGGACAGTGACAATCAGCCCCAGCATTTT,CASKIRDSDNQPQHF
.,TRBV7-9,TRBJ2-1,TGTGCCAGCAGCCCCTATAATGAGCAGTTCTTC,CASSPYNEQFF
TRBD1,TRBV5-4,TRBJ1-2,TGTGCCAGCAGCCCGGACAGGGGGAGGGATGGCTACACCTTC,CASSPDRGRDGYTF
TRBD1,TRBV5-1,TRBJ1-1,TGCGCCAGCAGCTTGAGGGGACAGGCAGGGTCAGGGGGACGTCTGAACACTGAAGCTTTCTTT,CASSLRGQAGSGGRLNTEAFF
.,TRBV7-8,TRBJ1-1,TGTGCCAGCAGCTTAAGGCCAGGAATGAACACTGAAGCTTTCTTT,CASSLRPGMNTEAFF
TRBD2,TRBV4-2,TRBJ2-7,TGTGCCAGCAGCCGAGACAGAGCGGGGGGGAAAACCTACGAGCAGTACTTC,CASSRDRAGGKTYEQYF
.,TRBV9,TRBJ1-3,TGTGCCAGCAGCGCAGGGGACTCTGGAAACACCATATATTTT,CASSAGDSGNTIYF
.,TRBV6-6,TRBJ1-2,TGTGCCAGTAAGGCGACATATAAACATGGCTACACCTTC,CASKATYKHGYTF